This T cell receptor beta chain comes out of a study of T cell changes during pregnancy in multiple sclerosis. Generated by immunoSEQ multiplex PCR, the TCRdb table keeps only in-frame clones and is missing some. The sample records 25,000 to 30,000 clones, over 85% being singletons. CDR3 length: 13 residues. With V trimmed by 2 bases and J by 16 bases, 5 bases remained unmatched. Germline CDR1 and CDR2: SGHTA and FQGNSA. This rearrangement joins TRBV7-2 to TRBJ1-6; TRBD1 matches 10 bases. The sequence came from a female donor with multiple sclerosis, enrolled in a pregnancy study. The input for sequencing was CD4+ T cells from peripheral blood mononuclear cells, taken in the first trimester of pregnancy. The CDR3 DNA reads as TGTGCCAGCAGCTTATCCAGACAGGGGGCTCTCCACTTT. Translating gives CASSLSRQGALHF. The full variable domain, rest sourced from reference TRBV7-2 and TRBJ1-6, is GAGVSQSPSNKVTEKGKDVELRCDPISGHTALYWYRQSLGQGLEFLIYFQGNSAPDKSGLPSDRFSAERTGGSVSTLTIQRTQQEDSAVYLCASSLSRQGALHFGNGTRLTVT.